A single sample gave rise to the 30 T cell receptor beta chains below, sequenced in a study of T cell changes during pregnancy in multiple sclerosis. Profiled with immunoSEQ multiplex PCR; TCRdb holds only in-frame clones, not every one. Of 20,000 or so clones in the sample, approximately 89% were seen once. This material consisted of CD4+ T cells from peripheral blood mononuclear cells, taken after pregnancy. The receptor set was obtained from a female donor in good health, enrolled as a control in a pregnancy study.

The chain carries TRBV27 and TRBJ1-4; a weak D match, TRBD1 (5 bases). The length of the CDR3 is 13 residues. V lost 1 base to trimming and J lost 7 bases, with 7 bases between them. In germline, CDR1 is MNHEY, CDR2 SMNVEV (reference sequence). The CDR3 spells CASSLWGGEKLFF. Here the CDR3 DNA reads TGTGCCAGCAGTTTATGGGGCGGTGAAAAACTGTTTTTT.

The chain combines TRBV18 with TRBJ2-5, with a possible D match to TRBD2 (6 bases). This CDR3 has 13 residues. Germline assignment: CDR1 KGHSH and CDR2 LQKENI. The germline V and J ends were trimmed by 5 bases and 1 base, with 8 bases remaining between them. The DNA of the CDR3 is TGTGCCAGCTCAGCGGGAAGCCAAGAGACCCAGTACTTC. Encoded protein: CASSAGSQETQYF.

This clone was picked up a small number of times. V usage is TRBV1 and J usage is TRBJ2-1; no DNA check was done on the table's D call, TRBD2. TRBV1 is annotated as a pseudogene. The length of the CDR3 is 17 residues. The CDR3 protein is CTSSQDSARGRYNEQFF. The CDR3 nucleotides read TGCACCAGCAGCCAAGATAGCGCTCGCGGGAGGTACAATGAGCAGTTCTTC.

The rearrangement links TRBV7-9 to TRBJ2-7; 8 bases fit TRBD1. V was clipped by 4 bases and J by 5 bases; unmatched bases: 7. CDR3 length: 14 residues. Germline CDR1 reads SEHNR; CDR2 reads FQNEAQ (reference sequence). DNA for the CDR3: TGTGCCAGCAGCTGGGCGGACAGGGAAAACGAGCAGTACTTC. It codes for CASSWADRENEQYF.

The V and J genes are TRBV5-4 and TRBJ2-5, with 7 bases matching TRBD1. CDR3 length: 14 amino acids. Germline V lookup: CDR1 SGHNT, CDR2 YYREEE (reference sequence). V gave up 5 bases and J gave up 4 bases; unmatched junction bases: 8. This CDR3 reads CASSPRTGRETQYF. CDR3 DNA sequence: TGTGCCAGCAGTCCCCGGACAGGTCGAGAGACCCAGTACTTC.

This chain connects TRBV11-2 to TRBJ2-6; 9 bases agree with TRBD1. CDR1 SGHAT and CDR2 FQNNGV come from the germline V gene. The CDR3 covers 19 residues. Trimming took 5 bases from V and 0 from J; bases not matched to a gene: 11. The CDR3 nucleotides are TGTGCCAGCAGCCGAACCGGGACAGGGTTTTCCTCTGGGGCCAACGTCCTGACTTTC. It codes for CASSRTGTGFSSGANVLTF.

V gene TRBV5-1 combines with J gene TRBJ2-1, with 7 bases lining up with TRBD2. With 0 bases clipped from V and 4 bases from J, the junction kept 10 bases outside the gene matches. The CDR3 extends over 17 amino acids. Germline V gene sequence: CDR1 SGHRS, CDR2 YFSETQ. The CDR3 spells CASSLGSGPLAYNEQFF. DNA for the CDR3: TGCGCCAGCAGCTTGGGTAGCGGGCCTTTGGCTTACAATGAGCAGTTCTTC. The variable domain in full, with the rest retrieved from reference TRBV5-1 and TRBJ2-1, is KAGVTQTPRYLIKTRGQQVTLSCSPISGHRSVSWYQQTPGQGLQFLFEYFSETQRNKGNFPGRFSGRQFSNSRSEMNVSTLELGDSALYLCASSLGSGPLAYNEQFFGPGTRLTVL.

The chain is built from TRBV9 and TRBJ2-5; the D gene is possibly TRBD1 (6 bases). The CDR3 totals 12 residues. V lost 4 bases and J 3 bases, leaving 7 bases between the germline ends. Germline V lookup: CDR1 SGDLS, CDR2 YYNGEE. CDR3 amino acids: CASSSGEETQYF. CDR3 bases: TGTGCCAGCAGCTCAGGGGAAGAGACCCAGTACTTC.

The chain is built from TRBV2 and TRBJ1-2; TRBD1 matches at 7 bases. V was pared by 4 bases and J by 2 bases, with 4 bases of the junction left unmatched. The germline CDR1 and CDR2 sequences are SNHLY and FYNNEI. The CDR3 is 14 amino acids. The CDR3, as DNA: TGTGCCAGCAGTGGGGACAGTCCCAACTATGGCTACACCTTC. Its protein is CASSGDSPNYGYTF.

The CDR3: CASSPQTASGNTIYF. The CDR3 DNA sequence: TGTGCCAGCTCACCACAGACAGCCTCTGGAAACACCATATATTTT. This chain connects TRBV18 to TRBJ1-3, with D possibly being TRBD1 (5 bases). V gave up 1 base and J gave up 0 bases, with 7 bases separating them. From germline, CDR1 is KGHSH and CDR2 LQKENI. This CDR3 region has 15 residues.

The chain has TRBV7-2 and TRBJ2-2; the D gene is possibly TRBD1 (6 bases). Germline CDR1 reads SGHTA; CDR2 reads FQGNSA. The length of the CDR3 is 15 residues. Trimming left V 2 bases short and J 2 bases short, with 9 bases between. The CDR3 protein is CASSLPGANTGELFF. CDR3 in DNA: TGTGCCAGCAGCTTACCAGGGGCAAACACCGGGGAGCTGTTTTTT.

This clone has just one count. One end of the junction fails to match germline, which may point to a read error. The chain has TRBV28 and TRBJ2-7; 12 bases are a match to TRBD2. CDR1 and CDR2 (germline): MDHEN, SYDVKM. The CDR3 has 12 residues. The CDR3 nucleotides are TGTGCCAGCAGTTTGCTAGCGGGAGGGCCAGTCTTC. Its protein product is CASSLLAGGPVF.

Written as DNA, the CDR3 is TGTGCCAGTCAAGCCCCGCACCCCGGGGACACCATATATTTT. It codes for CASQAPHPGDTIYF. The gene calls are TRBV19 and TRBJ1-3; no clear D. The V gene lost 8 bases and the J gene lost 8 bases, with 19 bases spanning the gap. Germline V lookup: CDR1 LNHDA, CDR2 SQIVND (reference sequence). The CDR3 extends over 14 amino acids.

The V call is TRBV10-2, the J call TRBJ2-7, with TRBD2 matching 9 bases. CDR1 and CDR2 (germline): WSHSY, SAAADI. This CDR3 spans 17 amino acids. V lost 3 bases and J lost 4; bases outside the gene matches: 13. The CDR3 protein is CASSEGAGGPRAYEQYF. The CDR3 DNA is TGCGCCAGCAGTGAAGGTGCGGGAGGGCCTCGGGCATACGAGCAGTACTTC.

V and J are TRBV19 and TRBJ2-1; 14 nucleotides align to TRBD2. The CDR3 runs to 17 residues. Germline CDR1 LNHDA, CDR2 SQIVND (reference sequence). Unmatched junction bases numbered 11, after V lost 6 bases and J lost 7 bases. The DNA of the CDR3 is TGTGCCAGTAGCAAGACTAGCGGGGGGGCTCTAGGGAATGAGCAGTTCTTC. Translated: CASSKTSGGALGNEQFF.

J is TRBJ1-2 and V is TRBV5-6; D possibly corresponds to TRBD1 (5 bases). This CDR3 has 16 residues. V shed 4 bases and J shed 4 bases, with 20 bases lying between them. In germline, CDR1 is SGHDT, CDR2 YYEEEE. CDR3 residues: CASSPPDRIWVYGYTF. The CDR3 nucleotides are TGTGCCAGCAGCCCTCCCGACAGAATATGGGTCTATGGCTACACCTTC.

The chain uses TRBV9 and TRBJ1-2; D is possibly TRBD1 (5 bases). The CDR3 has 15 amino acids. V was cut by 6 bases and J by 5 bases, with 20 bases left in between. The V gene's germline CDR1 is SGDLS and CDR2 YYNGEE. The chain's CDR3 is CASTLRGMGDYGYTF. The CDR3 coding sequence is TGTGCCAGCACTTTACGGGGGATGGGGGATTATGGCTACACCTTC. The whole variable domain, filled in from reference TRBV9 and TRBJ1-2, reads DSGVTQTPKHLITATGQRVTLRCSPRSGDLSVYWYQQSLDQGLQFLIQYYNGEERAKGNILERFSAQQFPDLHSELNLSSLELGDSALYFCASTLRGMGDYGYTFGSGTRLTVV.

V is TRBV18 and J is TRBJ2-7, with 7 nucleotides matching TRBD1. The CDR3 is made up of 16 amino acids. CDR1 and CDR2 from the germline V gene are KGHSH and LQKENI. Trimming cost V 1 base and J 4 bases; bases outside gene matches: 10. DNA of the CDR3: TGTGCCAGCTCACCACGGGGGACAGTAAGGGCTTACGAGCAGTACTTC. This gives the protein CASSPRGTVRAYEQYF.

The rearrangement links TRBV7-3 to TRBJ2-2; 7 nucleotides align to TRBD1. The CDR3 covers 13 residues. The ends lost 5 bases at V and 5 bases at J; junction bases unmatched: 2. Germline CDR1 and CDR2: SGHTA and FQGTGA. CDR3 region: CASSVQGTGELFF. The CDR3 nucleotides read TGTGCCAGCAGCGTACAGGGGACCGGGGAGCTGTTTTTT.

The V call is TRBV21-1, the J call TRBJ2-6; the table's D call TRBD2 went unverified against the DNA. TRBV21-1 is tagged as a pseudogene. The CDR3 contains 19 residues. In DNA, the CDR3 is TGTGCCAGCAGCCCCGCGGTATATCGGGGGAAATCTGGGGCCAACGTCCTGACTTTC. Its protein is CASSPAVYRGKSGANVLTF.

The rearrangement links TRBV4-3 to TRBJ2-7; TRBD2 aligns across 8 bases. The V segment lost 4 bases and the J segment 2 bases; nucleotides outside the gene matches: 10. Germline V gene data show CDR1 as LGHNA and CDR2 as YSLEER. The CDR3 runs to 16 residues. The DNA for the CDR3 is TGCGCCAGCAGCCGACAGCGGGAGACCCCCCCCTACGAGCAGTACTTC. As protein: CASSRQRETPPYEQYF.

The chain uses TRBV5-1 and TRBJ2-1; 14 bases line up with TRBD2. The germline V gene has CDR1 SGHRS and CDR2 YFSETQ. V trimming: 0 bases; J trimming: 6 bases; junction bases outside the gene matches: 5. The CDR3 is made up of 17 amino acids. The chain's CDR3 is CASSLGATSGRVNEQFF. CDR3 in DNA: TGCGCCAGCAGCTTGGGCGCGACTAGCGGGAGGGTCAATGAGCAGTTCTTC.

The V gene is TRBV28, the J gene TRBJ2-1, with D tentatively TRBD2 (6 bases). Trimming cost V 3 bases and J 7 bases, with 16 bases left between them. Germline assignment: CDR1 MDHEN and CDR2 SYDVKM. The length of the CDR3 is 15 residues. The CDR3 DNA reads TGTGCCAGCAGTTTTATTGGAAGCGGGTGGAATGAGCAGTTCTTC. Protein product: CASSFIGSGWNEQFF.

The V and J genes are TRBV7-9 and TRBJ2-1, with unresolved D. The CDR3 contains 12 residues. Trimming took 5 bases from V and 4 from J, leaving 6 bases between them. Per germline, CDR1 SEHNR and CDR2 FQNEAQ (reference sequence). Written as DNA, the CDR3 is TGTGCCAGCAGCCCTGTTTACAATGAGCAGTTCTTC. Translated: CASSPVYNEQFF. Using reference TRBV7-9 and TRBJ2-1 for the parts outside the CDR3, the full variable domain is DTGVSQNPRHKITKRGQNVTFRCDPISEHNRLYWYRQTLGQGPEFLTYFQNEAQLEKSRLLSDRFSAERPKGSFSTLEIQRTEQGDSAMYLCASSPVYNEQFFGPGTRLTVL.

This sequence joins TRBV5-1 and TRBJ2-3; 7 bases agree with TRBD1. Germline assignment: CDR1 SGHRS and CDR2 YFSETQ. The V segment lost 4 bases and the J segment 1 base; nucleotides outside the gene matches: 6. This CDR3 has 15 residues. The CDR3 sequence is CASSLGQVGTDTQYF. CDR3 bases: TGCGCCAGCAGCCTAGGACAGGTCGGCACAGATACGCAGTATTTT. Full variable domain (remainder filled in from reference TRBV5-1 and TRBJ2-3): KAGVTQTPRYLIKTRGQQVTLSCSPISGHRSVSWYQQTPGQGLQFLFEYFSETQRNKGNFPGRFSGRQFSNSRSEMNVSTLELGDSALYLCASSLGQVGTDTQYFGPGTRLTVL.

The chain couples TRBV7-2 to TRBJ2-1, with 8 bases matching TRBD2. Unmatched junction bases numbered 12, after V lost 5 bases and J lost 6 bases. Germline V CDR1 and CDR2: SGHTA, FQGNSA. The CDR3 has 16 amino acids. The CDR3 loop is CASSPRSGSSGNEQFF. CDR3 DNA: TGTGCCAGCAGCCCCCGGAGCGGGAGCTCGGGCAATGAGCAGTTCTTC. The variable domain in full, with the rest retrieved from reference TRBV7-2 and TRBJ2-1, is GAGVSQSPSNKVTEKGKDVELRCDPISGHTALYWYRQSLGQGLEFLIYFQGNSAPDKSGLPSDRFSAERTGGSVSTLTIQRTQQEDSAVYLCASSPRSGSSGNEQFFGPGTRLTVL.

This chain connects TRBV4-3 to TRBJ2-7; 10 nucleotides match TRBD2. This CDR3 contains 17 residues. The V gene's germline CDR1 is LGHNA and CDR2 YSLEER. V dropped 1 base and J dropped 3; count of bases not matched to a gene: 9. DNA of the CDR3: TGCGCCAGCAGCCAAGTCCTAGCGGGGGCTCACCTCTACGAGCAGTACTTC. This translates into CASSQVLAGAHLYEQYF.

The J gene is TRBJ1-4, the V gene TRBV29-1, with D unclear. There are 12 residues in the CDR3. Germline CDR1 reads SQVTM; CDR2 reads ANQGSEA. The germline V and J ends were trimmed by 3 bases and 6 bases, with 8 bases remaining between them. The CDR3, as DNA: TGCAGCGTTGACCGGGGAGATGAAAAACTGTTTTTT. This codes for CSVDRGDEKLFF.

The genes are TRBV6-5 and TRBJ1-5; 8 bases are shared with TRBD1. This CDR3 spans 12 amino acids. The germline CDR1 and CDR2 sequences are MNHEY and SVGAGI. The V gene end was trimmed by 6 bases and the J gene end by 5 bases; junction bases not matched to a gene: 0. Here the CDR3 DNA reads TGTGCCAGCAGGACAGGGGATCAGCCCCAGCATTTT. Translated, it gives CASRTGDQPQHF.

The V gene is TRBV15, the J gene TRBJ2-6; D may be TRBD2 (6 bases). The V end lost 5 bases, the J end lost 0 bases, and 14 bases lay between the germline ends. CDR3 length equals 17 residues. Per the germline V gene, CDR1 is LNHNV and CDR2 is YYDKDF (reference sequence). CDR3 sequence: CATSPTPGSSGANVLTF. The CDR3 nucleotides read TGTGCCACCAGCCCAACCCCCGGGAGCTCTGGGGCCAACGTCCTGACTTTC. Combining the CDR3 with reference TRBV15 and TRBJ2-6 gives the whole variable domain DAMVIQNPRYQVTQFGKPVTLSCSQTLNHNVMYWYQQKSSQAPKLLFHYYDKDFNNEADTPDNFQSRRPNTSFCFLDIRSPGLGDTAMYLCATSPTPGSSGANVLTFGAGSRLTVL.